The rows below give T cell receptor beta chains drawn from one sample of a study of blood T cell repertoires in COVID-19. Profiling relied on immunoSEQ multiplex PCR, and the TCRdb table lists in-frame clones only, not all of them. The sample contains roughly 100,000 clones, roughly 90% of which appear only once. Sequencing was performed on peripheral blood. The source of these receptors is an elderly woman with acute or convalescent COVID-19. Both conserved end residues are part of each CDR3. Each record gives: clone size, D gene, J gene, V gene, CDR3 protein, CDR3 DNA. A D gene is named only where the DNA matches it firmly. Some rows have no size entry. The others give once, few or many, or a class for an expanded clone.

>NA|NA|TRBJ1-2|TRBV18
CASSPGIQLYGYTF
TGTGCCAGCTCACCCGGGATACAGCTCTATGGCTACACCTTC
>NA|NA|TRBJ1-1|TRBV6-5
CASRRQAPMNTEAFF
TGTGCCAGCAGGCGACAGGCTCCCATGAACACTGAAGCTTTCTTT
>NA|TRBD1|TRBJ2-1|TRBV14
CASSRDRVDNEQFF
TGTGCCAGCAGCCGAGACAGGGTGGACAATGAGCAGTTCTTC
>NA|NA|TRBJ1-2|TRBV6-5
CASMGEDYGYTF
TGTGCCAGCATGGGAGAGGACTATGGCTACACCTTC
>NA|TRBD1|TRBJ1-6|TRBV30
CAWSVGGQGVNSPLHF
TGTGCCTGGAGTGTAGGGGGACAGGGTGTGAATTCACCCCTCCACTTT
>NA|NA|TRBJ2-5|TRBV19
CASSIVVGSGTQETQYF
TGTGCCAGTAGTATAGTGGTGGGCAGCGGGACACAAGAGACCCAGTACTTC
>NA|NA|TRBJ2-7|TRBV18
CASSPLGLREQYF
TGTGCCAGCTCACCACTCGGTCTGCGGGAGCAGTACTTC
>NA|TRBD2|TRBJ2-7|TRBV13
CASSPPGLAGVEQYF
TGTGCCAGCAGCCCCCCGGGACTAGCGGGGGTCGAGCAGTACTTC
>few|NA|TRBJ2-7|TRBV5-1
CASSLDLNYEQYF
TGCGCCAGCAGCTTGGACCTAAACTACGAGCAGTACTTC
>NA|TRBD2|TRBJ2-5|TRBV7-2
CASSPGVIAGERTQYF
TGTGCCAGCAGCCCCGGGGTGATAGCGGGGGAAAGGACCCAGTACTTC
>NA|TRBD1|TRBJ2-7|TRBV5-1
CASSSGQEAYEQYF
TGCGCCAGCAGCTCGGGACAGGAGGCCTACGAGCAGTACTTC
>NA|NA|TRBJ1-1|TRBV7-2
CASSLSPGLNTEAFF
TGTGCCAGCAGCTTAAGCCCTGGGCTGAACACTGAAGCTTTCTTT
>NA|TRBD2|TRBJ2-5|TRBV7-2
CASSPGLAGPPAQYF
TGTGCCAGCAGCCCCGGACTAGCGGGCCCACCGGCCCAGTACTTC
>NA|NA|TRBJ2-3|TRBV6-5
CASLRWGGTDTQYF
TGTGCCAGCCTGAGGTGGGGGGGCACAGATACGCAGTATTTT
>NA|TRBD1|TRBJ2-7|TRBV19
CASSMQDRGYEQYF
TGTGCCAGTAGTATGCAGGACAGGGGCTACGAGCAGTACTTC
>NA|NA|TRBJ1-2|TRBV12-3/TRBV12-4
CASTSRATGGYTF
TGTGCCAGCACCTCTCGGGCCACCGGCGGGTACACCTTC
>NA|NA|TRBJ2-3|TRBV7-9
CASSSDFFGTDTQYF
TGTGCCAGCAGCTCAGACTTCTTCGGTACAGATACGCAGTATTTT
>NA|TRBD1|TRBJ1-2|TRBV29-1
CSTRAGGTYGYTF
TGCAGCACGCGGGCAGGGGGCACCTATGGCTACACCTTC
>NA|TRBD2|TRBJ2-2|TRBV5-1
CASSMGRATGELFF
TGCGCCAGCAGCATGGGGAGGGCCACCGGGGAGCTGTTTTTT
>NA|NA|TRBJ2-7|TRBV19
CASSIKPRSGYEQYF
TGTGCCAGTAGTATTAAGCCCCGCTCAGGCTACGAGCAGTACTTC
>NA|TRBD1|TRBJ2-7|TRBV11-2
CASSLRTGGKNEQYF
TGTGCCAGCAGCTTAAGGACAGGGGGCAAAAACGAGCAGTACTTC
>few|TRBD1|TRBJ1-2|TRBV7-9
CASSPGTGFYGYTF
TGTGCCAGCAGCCCCGGGACAGGGTTCTATGGCTACACCTTC
>once|TRBD2|TRBJ2-3|TRBV7-2
CASSLRLAGPGDTQYF
TGTGCCAGCAGCTTAAGGCTAGCGGGGCCGGGGGATACGCAGTATTTT
>NA|NA|TRBJ1-1|TRBV7-3
CASKPGGQNTEAFF
TGTGCCAGCAAACCCGGGGGGCAGAACACTGAAGCTTTCTTT
>once|NA|TRBJ2-6|TRBV5-1
CASELGALSGANVLTF
TGCGCCAGCGAATTGGGGGCGCTTTCTGGGGCCAACGTCCTGACTTTC
>NA|NA|TRBJ1-3|TRBV5-6
CASSRTDSGNTIYF
TGTGCCAGCAGCCGGACAGATTCTGGAAACACCATATATTTT
>few|NA|TRBJ2-2|TRBV7-2
CASSSTGSSTGELFF
TGTGCCAGCAGCTCTACAGGGTCTAGCACCGGGGAGCTGTTTTTT
>NA|TRBD1|TRBJ1-1|TRBV13
CASSLAGGVLFTEAFF
TGTGCCAGCAGCTTAGCAGGGGGAGTCCTTTTCACTGAAGCTTTCTTT
>NA|TRBD1|TRBJ1-4|TRBV18
CASSPFRDRGEKLFF
TGTGCCAGCTCACCATTCCGGGACAGAGGGGAAAAACTGTTTTTT
>NA|NA|TRBJ1-4|TRBV24-1
CATSGRGDNEKLFF
TGTGCCACCAGTGGCCGGGGGGATAATGAAAAACTGTTTTTT
>few|TRBD1|TRBJ2-7|TRBV29-1
CSVGGTGTGEQYF
TGCAGCGTCGGAGGGACAGGGACTGGCGAGCAGTACTTC
>NA|TRBD1|TRBJ1-4|TRBV11-2
CASSLRVKTGSEKLFF
TGTGCCAGCAGCTTACGTGTGAAGACAGGGAGTGAAAAACTGTTTTTT
>NA|NA|TRBJ2-1|TRBV9
CASSETPGRGGHEQFF
TGTGCCAGCAGCGAGACTCCAGGGAGGGGGGGACATGAGCAGTTCTTC
>NA|TRBD1|TRBJ2-7|TRBV14
CASSRTGVEQYF
TGTGCCAGCAGCAGGACAGGGGTTGAGCAGTACTTC
>NA|NA|TRBJ1-2|TRBV6-5
CASRVEEGVDGYTF
TGTGCCAGCAGGGTGGAAGAGGGAGTGGACGGCTACACCTTC
>NA|NA|TRBJ1-1|TRBV11-1
CASSLSRSRGAFF
TGTGCCAGCAGCTTATCTAGGTCGCGAGGAGCTTTCTTT
>NA|TRBD2|TRBJ2-1|TRBV3-1/TRBV3-2
CASSQVAGGLSNEQFF
TGTGCCAGCAGCCAAGTAGCGGGGGGGCTATCCAATGAGCAGTTCTTC
>NA|NA|TRBJ1-1|TRBV9
CASSVGVMNTEAFF
TGTGCCAGCAGCGTAGGAGTCATGAACACTGAAGCTTTCTTT
>NA|TRBD1|TRBJ2-2|TRBV19
CASSIDGTGVAGELFF
TGTGCCAGTAGTATAGATGGGACAGGGGTCGCCGGGGAGCTGTTTTTT
>NA|TRBD1|TRBJ1-1|TRBV4-1
CASSHAGFLLRDRDSEAFF
TGCGCCAGCAGCCATGCGGGATTCCTTTTACGGGACAGGGACTCTGAAGCTTTCTTT
>NA|TRBD1|TRBJ1-2|TRBV2
CASRDTGQGEGGYTF
TGTGCCAGTAGAGATACGGGACAGGGGGAGGGTGGCTACACCTTC
>NA|NA|TRBJ2-3|TRBV7-6
CASSWGEGGTDTQYF
TGTGCCAGCAGCTGGGGGGAGGGGGGCACAGATACGCAGTATTTT
>NA|NA|TRBJ1-1|TRBV12-3/TRBV12-4
CASSLERNSEAFF
TGTGCCAGCAGTTTAGAGCGCAACTCCGAGGCTTTCTTT
>NA|TRBD1|TRBJ2-3|TRBV5-5
CASSLSDRVKDTQYF
TGTGCCAGCAGCTTGAGTGACAGGGTAAAAGATACGCAGTATTTT
>NA|TRBD1|TRBJ1-1|TRBV5-3
CAPQGTGRAGTEAFF
TGTGCCCCGCAGGGGACAGGGAGGGCGGGGACTGAAGCTTTCTTT
>NA|NA|TRBJ1-5|TRBV7-3
CASSLIEDSNQPQHF
TGTGCCAGCAGCTTAATCGAGGATAGCAATCAGCCCCAGCATTTT
>NA|TRBD1|TRBJ2-5|TRBV5-6
CASSKDPQGAQYF
TGTGCCAGCAGCAAGGACCCTCAGGGGGCCCAGTACTTC
>NA|NA|TRBJ1-3|TRBV5-6
CASSLGRGGGGNTIYF
TGTGCCAGCAGCCTGGGGCGAGGAGGTGGTGGAAACACCATATATTTT
>NA|NA|TRBJ1-5|TRBV19
CASSITPDTYQPQHF
TGTGCCAGTAGTATAACACCAGACACTTATCAGCCCCAGCATTTT
>NA|NA|TRBJ1-1|TRBV7-9
CASSLGRGQRPEAFF
TGTGCCAGCAGCTTGGGTAGGGGACAACGGCCTGAAGCTTTCTTT
>NA|NA|TRBJ1-5|TRBV28
CASIPLAGGANQPQHF
TGTGCCAGCATCCCTCTGGCGGGGGGCGCGAATCAGCCCCAGCATTTT
>NA|NA|TRBJ1-1|TRBV6-5
CASRLGGGLNTEAFF
TGTGCCAGCAGACTAGGCGGGGGGTTGAACACTGAAGCTTTCTTT
>NA|TRBD2|TRBJ2-3|TRBV2
CASKAGGSTDTQYF
TGTGCCAGCAAGGCGGGGGGCAGCACAGATACGCAGTATTTT
>once|TRBD1|TRBJ2-7|TRBV6-5
CASSYYRGDYEQYF
TGTGCCAGCAGTTACTACAGGGGAGACTACGAGCAGTACTTC
>NA|TRBD2|TRBJ2-3|TRBV9
CASSDAGGKTDTQYF
TGTGCCAGCAGCGATGCGGGGGGGAAAACAGATACGCAGTATTTT